Shown below are 6 T cell receptor beta chains from a single sample sequenced in a study of blood T cell repertoires in COVID-19. The data were produced by immunoSEQ multiplex PCR, yet TCRdb's version contains in-frame clones alone and is incomplete. The repertoire includes around 250,000 clones, less than 90% of them detected once, and less than 2% sits in the top ten. The sequencing input was peripheral blood. These receptors all come from a woman aged 40-49 years who had recovered from COVID-19.

V usage is TRBV18 and J usage is TRBJ1-2; possibly TRBD1 for D (5 bases). The CDR3 has 17 amino acids. Germline values: CDR1 KGHSH, CDR2 LQKENI. V was shortened by 3 bases and J by 3 bases, with 20 bases between the two germline ends. CDR3 nucleotide sequence: TGTGCCAGCTCACCCCCGGACAAGCCTCGGGGGGACTATGGCTACACCTTC. Translated: CASSPPDKPRGDYGYTF.

The chain links TRBV10-1 to TRBJ2-3, with D possibly matching TRBD1 (5 bases). The V end was cut by 2 bases, the J end by 1 base, with 13 bases between. The length of the CDR3 is 16 residues. Germline lookup yields CDR1 WNHNN and CDR2 SYGVQD (reference sequence). The CDR3 reads CASSEGPGLGTDTQYF. The CDR3 nucleotides are TGCGCCAGCAGTGAGGGACCAGGGCTGGGCACAGATACGCAGTATTTT.

The DNA for the CDR3 is TGTGCCAGCAGCAAAGGGACGGTCGGGAGGGATGAGCAGTTCTTC. It codes for CASSKGTVGRDEQFF. V and J are TRBV3-1 (or the pseudogene TRBV3-2) and TRBJ2-1; 8 bases are a match to TRBD2. CDR3 size: 15 residues. J was trimmed by 8 bases and V by 5 bases; bases with no gene match: 11. Germline CDR1 LGHDT, CDR2 YNNKEL (reference sequence).

V and J are TRBV5-4 and TRBJ2-1; 14 nucleotides match TRBD2. CDR3 size: 15 residues. CDR1 and CDR2 (germline): SGHNT, YYREEE (reference sequence). Trimming took 4 bases from V and 8 from J; bases not matched to a gene: 5. CDR3 sequence: CASSLGLAGGDEQFF. In DNA form, the CDR3 reads TGTGCCAGCAGCCTAGGACTAGCGGGGGGTGATGAGCAGTTCTTC. The full variable domain, with the rest looked up from reference TRBV5-4 and TRBJ2-1, is ETGVTQSPTHLIKTRGQQVTLRCSSQSGHNTVSWYQQALGQGPQFIFQYYREEENGRGNFPPRFSGLQFPNYSSELNVNALELDDSALYLCASSLGLAGGDEQFFGPGTRLTVL.

This sequence joins TRBV29-1 and TRBJ1-5; unclear D gene. Germline V gene data show CDR1 as SQVTM and CDR2 as ANQGSEA. The CDR3 is 14 residues long. Trimming removed 4 bases at V and 6 bases at J, with 16 bases between. CDR3: CSVGAGGSGQPQHF. In nucleotides, the CDR3 is TGCAGCGTTGGAGCAGGAGGGTCTGGTCAGCCCCAGCATTTT.

The chain is built from TRBV6-1 and TRBJ2-1; D possibly corresponds to TRBD1 (5 bases). V gave up 2 bases and J gave up 0 bases, with 11 bases separating them. The germline CDR1 and CDR2 sequences are MNHNS and SASEGT. The CDR3 consists of 16 residues. The CDR3 DNA sequence: TGTGCCAGCAGTGAAAGGGGCGGTGCCTCCTACAATGAGCAGTTCTTC. Its translation: CASSERGGASYNEQFF.